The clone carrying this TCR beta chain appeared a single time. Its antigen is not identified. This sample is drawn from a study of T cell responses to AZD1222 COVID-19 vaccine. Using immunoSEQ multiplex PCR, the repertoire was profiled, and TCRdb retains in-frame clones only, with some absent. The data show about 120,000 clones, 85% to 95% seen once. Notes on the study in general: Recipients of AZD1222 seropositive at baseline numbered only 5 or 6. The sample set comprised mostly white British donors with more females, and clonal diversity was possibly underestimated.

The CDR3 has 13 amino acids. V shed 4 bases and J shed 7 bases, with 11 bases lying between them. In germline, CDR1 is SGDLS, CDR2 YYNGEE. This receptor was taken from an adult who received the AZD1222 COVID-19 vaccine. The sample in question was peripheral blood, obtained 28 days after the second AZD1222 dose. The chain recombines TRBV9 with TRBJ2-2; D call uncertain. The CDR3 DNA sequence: TGTGCCAGCAGCCGAACCCTGGGCGGGGAGCTGTTTTTT. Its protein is CASSRTLGGELFF.